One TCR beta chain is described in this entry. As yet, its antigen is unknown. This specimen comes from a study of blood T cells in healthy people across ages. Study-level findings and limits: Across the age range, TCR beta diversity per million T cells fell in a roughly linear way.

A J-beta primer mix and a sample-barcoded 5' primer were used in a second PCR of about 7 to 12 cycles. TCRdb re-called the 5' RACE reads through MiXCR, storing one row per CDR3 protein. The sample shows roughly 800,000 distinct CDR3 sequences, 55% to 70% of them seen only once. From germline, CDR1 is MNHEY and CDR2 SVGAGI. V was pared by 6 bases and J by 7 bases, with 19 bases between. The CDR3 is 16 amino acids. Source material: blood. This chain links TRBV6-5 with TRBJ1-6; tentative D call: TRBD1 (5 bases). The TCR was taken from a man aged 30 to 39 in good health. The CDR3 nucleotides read TGTGCCAGCAGGGGAAACCGGGACGGTAAGAATTCACCCCTCCACTTT. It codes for CASRGNRDGKNSPLHF.